The 25 T cell receptor beta chains below all came from one sample that was sequenced in a study of CD4 and CD8 cells across lung adenocarcinoma regions. TCRdb recomputed calls from the PCR reads with MiXCR, one row per CDR3 protein. The sample has around 4,500 distinct CDR3 sequences, approximately 43% seen once. Sequenced input: CD4+ T cells from the margin of a lung tumor. These receptors all stem from a female donor with lung adenocarcinoma. The CD4 and CD8 labels of this study may be unreliable.

The rearrangement joins TRBV27 to TRBJ2-3; no clear D gene. The end of the DNA fits TRBJ2-7 better, so the J call may be wrong. Germline lookup yields CDR1 MNHEY and CDR2 SMNVEV (reference sequence). The CDR3 contains 15 residues. The CDR3 loop is CASRANGLGTDMQYF. The DNA of the CDR3 is TGTGCCAGCAGGGCTAATGGTCTCGGCACAGACATGCAGTACTTC.

This clonotype is medium-sized in the sample. The genes are TRBV11-2 and TRBJ2-5, with 9 bases fitting TRBD1. The J call may be in error: the DNA end matches TRBJ2-7 better. Germline V gene sequence: CDR1 SGHAT, CDR2 FQNNGV. CDR3 length equals 15 residues. The DNA of the CDR3 is TGTGCCAGCAGCTTATTTACAGGGGGCGCCTACGAGCAGTACTTC. Its protein product is CASSLFTGGAYEQYF.

CDR3: CASSQTPGQGETQYF. The CDR3 coding sequence is TGTGCCAGCAGCCAGACGCCGGGACAGGGGGAGACCCAGTACTTC. The J gene is TRBJ2-5, the V gene TRBV7-8; 10 bases are a match to TRBD1. This CDR3 comprises 15 residues. With V trimmed by 5 bases and J by 5 bases, 8 bases remained unmatched. Germline V CDR1 and CDR2: SGHVS, FQNEAQ.

On this clonotype itself: Relative to the germline gene, one junction end is altered; a read error may explain this. The rearrangement uses TRBV10-3 and TRBJ2-3, with 8 bases that match TRBD2. Germline V gene data show CDR1 as ENHRY and CDR2 as SYGVKD. The CDR3 contains 15 residues. The CDR3 nucleotides read TGTGCCACGAGTGCGGGGGGCGGTGACCAAGATACGCAGTACTTT. This gives the protein CATSAGGGDQDTQYF.

Only a few counts were recorded for this clonotype. The rearrangement links TRBV25-1 to TRBJ2-2; perhaps D is TRBD1 or TRBD2 (5 bases each). The V and J ends lost 2 bases and 3 bases respectively, with 13 bases between them. This CDR3 is 16 amino acids long. Germline V gene sequence: CDR1 MGHDK, CDR2 SYGVNS. The chain's CDR3 is CASSELGQGDTGELFF. CDR3 DNA sequence: TGTGCCAGCAGTGAACTCGGTCAGGGAGACACCGGGGAGCTGTTTTTT.

This clonotype was counted between two and nine times. J is TRBJ2-1 and V is TRBV9; D possibly corresponds to TRBD2 (6 bases). CDR3 length equals 14 residues. Germline CDR1 SGDLS, CDR2 YYNGEE. V was cut by 0 bases and J by 9 bases, with 13 bases left in between. The CDR3 nucleotides read TGTGCCAGCAGCGTAGCTACTAGCTCGGGTGAGCAGTTCTTC. Encoded protein: CASSVATSSGEQFF.

This clonotype is medium-sized within its sample. The chain recombines TRBV6-5 with TRBJ2-1, with no clear D. The J call is in doubt because the DNA end fits TRBJ2-5 better. CDR3 size: 13 residues. Germline CDR1 is MNHEY and CDR2 is SVGAGI. CDR3 residues: CASSHSNLETQYF. CDR3 bases: TGTGCCAGCAGTCACAGTAATTTAGAGACCCAGTACTTC.

Worth noting for this clonotype: At one of its ends the junction is not consistent with the germline gene, which may arise from a read error. This chain connects TRBV6-1 to TRBJ2-3; TRBD2 might be the D (5 bases). CDR3 length equals 15 residues. Looked up from germline, CDR1 is MNHNS and CDR2 is SASEGT. Written as DNA, the CDR3 is TGTGCCAGGAGTGGACTGGCGGGTGGGCCAGATACGCAGTACTTT. Translated: CARSGLAGGPDTQYF.

In this sample, this clonotype is medium-sized. Possible read error: a much larger clone is one base away. V and J are TRBV7-2 and TRBJ2-5, with 9 bases matching TRBD2. Germline V gene data show CDR1 as SGHTA and CDR2 as FQGNSA. The CDR3 extends over 15 amino acids. J lost 11 bases, V lost 4 bases, and 14 bases had no gene match. The CDR3 here is CASSYIAGVGSEQYF. The CDR3 DNA reads as TGTGCCAGCAGCTATATAGCGGGAGTGGGTTCGGAGCAGTACTTC.

The gene calls are TRBV27 and TRBJ2-1; TRBD2 matches 7 bases. The length of the CDR3 is 16 residues. Trimming took 1 base from V and 7 from J; bases not matched to a gene: 10. CDR1 is MNHEY and CDR2 is SMNVEV in the germline V gene (reference sequence). CDR3 bases: TGTGCCAGCAGTTTATTTGCGGGCGGGGGAGGTAATGAGCAGTTCTTC. It is translated as CASSLFAGGGGNEQFF.

In its sample, this clonotype was seen a few times. Its ends do not fully match the called genes, so a read error is possible. The rearrangement joins TRBV7-8 to TRBJ2-5; tentatively, D is TRBD1 (6 bases). The CDR3 runs to 13 residues. Germline V gives CDR1 SGHVS, CDR2 FQNEAQ. DNA of the CDR3: TGTGCCAGCAGCCGAGGACTCGACGGGACACCGTTCTTC. It codes for CASSRGLDGTPFF. Looking up the rest from reference TRBV7-8 and TRBJ2-5 gives the full variable domain: GAGVSQSPRYKVAKRGQDVALRCDPISGHVSLFWYQQALGQGPEFLTYFQNEAQLDKSGLPSDRFFAERPEGSVSTLKIQRTQQEDSAVYLCASSRGLDGTPFFGPGTRLLVL.

By share, this clonotype ranks as medium-sized. The chain uses TRBV12-3 or TRBV12-4 and TRBJ2-1; 7 nucleotides align to TRBD2. This CDR3 has 12 residues. With V trimmed by 1 base and J by 15 bases, 6 bases remained unmatched. This CDR3 reads CASSLGAGDGFF. CDR3 nucleotides: TGTGCCAGCAGTTTAGGTGCGGGAGACGGGTTCTTC.

To note about this clonotype: At one of its ends the junction is not consistent with the germline gene, which may arise from a read error. The chain couples TRBV4-1 to TRBJ2-4; weak D call: TRBD2 (7 bases). In germline, CDR1 is MGHRA, CDR2 YSYEKL. The CDR3 totals 18 residues. The CDR3 protein is CASSQEGSGARDKDIQYF. DNA for the CDR3: TGCGCCAGCAGCCAAGAGGGGAGCGGGGCCCGGGACAAAGACATCCAGTACTTC.

The chain couples TRBV6-1 to TRBJ2-1, with 10 bases matching TRBD2. Germline CDR1 is MNHNS and CDR2 is SASEGT. This CDR3 has 17 amino acids. After removal of 7 bases from V and 9 bases from J, the junction contained 18 bases not matched to a gene. The CDR3 DNA sequence: TGTGCCAGCATCAGGACTAGCGGCCACCTGGGGCCCCCTGAGCAGTTCTTC. It specifies CASIRTSGHLGPPEQFF.

CDR3 sequence (DNA): TGCGCCAGCTCTAGCGGGAGCACAGATACGCAGTATTTT. Translation: CASSSGSTDTQYF. The chain couples TRBV10-1 to TRBJ2-3, with TRBD2 matching 8 bases. CDR1 is WNHNN, CDR2 SYGVQD, per germline (reference sequence). The CDR3 covers 13 residues. V was pared by 8 bases and J by 0 bases, with 1 base of the junction left unmatched.

This clonotype was seen a handful of times. This chain links TRBV12-3 or TRBV12-4 with TRBJ1-1; maybe TRBD1 (5 bases). The CDR3 spans 13 residues. The ends were cut back, 0 bases at V and 4 bases at J, with 6 bases in the middle. This CDR3 reads CASSLAGGTEAFF. In nucleotides, the CDR3 is TGTGCCAGCAGTTTAGCGGGGGGCACTGAAGCTTTCTTT.

In this sample, this clonotype is medium-sized (0.01 to 0.1%). The rearrangement uses TRBV4-1 and TRBJ2-1, with no clear D. The CDR3 contains 15 residues. CDR1 and CDR2 from the germline V gene are MGHRA and YSYEKL. V lost 1 base to trimming and J lost 7 bases, with 14 bases between them. The CDR3 DNA reads TGCGCCAGCAGCCAAGGGATTATAGAGAGGAATGAGCAGTTCTTC. Translating gives CASSQGIIERNEQFF.

In this sample, this clonotype is medium-sized. The V gene is TRBV6-4, the J gene TRBJ2-3; no firm D call. The V gene lost 6 bases and the J gene lost 3 bases, with 10 bases spanning the gap. CDR3 length: 13 amino acids. CDR1 is MRHNA, CDR2 SNTAGT, per germline. The CDR3 coding sequence is TGTGCCAGCAGCGCCTCGGAGACAGATACGCAGTATTTT. Translating gives CASSASETDTQYF.

On this clonotype: Sequence at one end of the junction differs from germline and may be a read error. The V and J genes are TRBV6-2 or TRBV6-3 and TRBJ2-3; weak D call: TRBD2 (5 bases). CDR1 is MNHEY, CDR2 SVGEGT, per germline. This CDR3 has 15 residues. This chain's CDR3 is CARGFQHGSTETQYF. In DNA, the CDR3 is TGTGCCAGGGGCTTCCAGCATGGGAGCACAGAGACGCAGTATTTT.

The chain couples TRBV15 to TRBJ2-6; D possibly corresponds to TRBD2 (5 bases). Trimming cost V 3 bases and J 1 base, with 7 bases left between them. CDR3 length: 15 amino acids. Germline-derived CDR1 and CDR2 are LNHNV and YYDKDF (reference sequence). CDR3 loop: CATSSGNSGANVLTF. The CDR3 DNA is TGTGCCACCAGCAGCGGGAATTCTGGGGCCAACGTCCTGACTTTC.

Only a few counts were recorded for this clonotype. The V gene is TRBV6-1, the J gene TRBJ2-3; D is possibly TRBD1 or TRBD2 (5 bases each). This CDR3 comprises 13 residues. The V and J ends lost 7 bases and 6 bases respectively, with 14 bases between them. Germline CDR1 reads MNHNS; CDR2 reads SASEGT. Written as DNA, the CDR3 is TGTGCCAGCACGGGGCTAGCAAGGGATACGCAGTATTTT. Translating gives CASTGLARDTQYF.

A few counts support this clonotype. This rearrangement joins TRBV11-2 to TRBJ2-1; TRBD2 agrees at 11 bases. The better agreement between TRBJ2-7 and the DNA end casts doubt on the J call. This CDR3 is 21 amino acids long. Germline V gives CDR1 SGHAT, CDR2 FQNNGV. CDR3 sequence reads: CASSLAPILAGVVNSSYEQYF. The CDR3 nucleotides read TGTGCCAGCAGCTTAGCCCCAATACTAGCGGGAGTCGTGAATTCGTCCTACGAGCAGTACTTC.

V is TRBV4-1 and J is TRBJ2-1; TRBD2 agrees at 14 bases. V lost 2 bases, J lost 7 bases, and 7 bases stayed unmatched. This CDR3 comprises 17 residues. The germline gives CDR1 MGHRA, CDR2 YSYEKL. CDR3 nucleotides: TGCGCCAGCAGCCAAAAGGGACTAGCGGGAGTTAGGAATGAGCAGTTCTTC. This sequence encodes CASSQKGLAGVRNEQFF.

The rearrangement uses TRBV4-2 and TRBJ2-5; D ambiguous. V lost 1 base to trimming and J lost 2 bases, with 11 bases between them. Germline CDR1 is LGHNA and CDR2 is YNFKEQ. The CDR3 extends over 15 amino acids. CDR3 sequence (DNA): TGTGCCAGCAGCCAAGGGCGAGCTGGACAAGAGACCCAGTACTTC. It yields the protein CASSQGRAGQETQYF.

For this clonotype: This may be a read error: a much more frequent sequence differs by one nucleotide. V is TRBV6-1 and J is TRBJ2-1, with no clear D. Trimming cost V 3 bases and J 13 bases, with 13 bases left between them. This CDR3 contains 12 residues. Germline V gene lookup returns CDR1 MNHNS and CDR2 SASEGT. Written as DNA, the CDR3 is TGTGCCAGCAGTGATTGGGTGGAGACCCAGTTCTTC. Translating gives CASSDWVETQFF.